This section outlines one TCR beta chain sequence together with its context. Its specificity is unknown. The data are from a study of CD8 T cells in Susac syndrome. General observations from the study: Clonal expansion did not appear in Susac syndrome CD4+ T cell repertoires.

Sequencing of TCR beta covered CD8+ and CD4+ T cells obtained from blood. cDNA came from approximately 0.5 to 1 ug RNA primed by random hexamers. TCRdb fed the immunoSEQ multiplex PCR reads into MiXCR, producing one record per CDR3 protein. The table lists 80,000 or so distinct CDR3 sequences, approximately 94% of them singletons. This CDR3 has 15 residues. V lost 5 bases to trimming and J lost 5 bases, with 15 bases between them. Per germline, CDR1 SEHNR and CDR2 FQNEAQ (reference sequence). The genes are TRBV7-9 and TRBJ2-2, with D perhaps TRBD1 (6 bases). The sequenced sample consisted of CD4+ T cells from PBMCs. The receptor comes from a human donor with Susac syndrome. DNA for the CDR3: TGTGCCAGCAGCCCACCCCGACAGGCTACCGGGGAGCTGTTTTTT. Amino acids: CASSPPRQATGELFF.